This T cell receptor (beta chain) was identified in a study of T-cell memory formation after mild COVID-19. Whole-study findings and limits: The study detected some responding clones in pre-infection memory, suggesting cross-reactive memory joined. A balance of CD4 and CD8 characterized clones contracting day 15 to 85, whereas later expanders leaned CD4+.

On this clonotype itself: Its matching antigen is unknown.

TCRdb re-derived calls from the 5' RACE reads in MiXCR, one entry per CDR3 protein. The sample shows fewer than 450,000 distinct CDR3 sequences, over 20% of them seen only once. V lost 6 bases to trimming and J lost 0 bases, with 11 bases between them. CDR1 is KGHDR and CDR2 is SFDVKD in the germline V gene. This CDR3 comprises 15 residues. The chain recombines TRBV24-1 with TRBJ2-4, with D possibly matching TRBD2 (6 bases). The source is an adult woman who had mild COVID-19 (a few samples of this study predate the infection). Cell type and time point are not known. Input material: PBMCs or a T cell subset sorted from them (not recorded which). The CDR3 DNA reads as TGTGCCACCAGTAAGGGCGGGATAGCCAAAAACATTCAGTACTTC. Translated, it gives CATSKGGIAKNIQYF.